These 16 T cell receptor beta chains originate from one sample sequenced in a study of cytomegalovirus exposure and HLA in healthy donors. Data came from immunoSEQ multiplex PCR; TCRdb stores just in-frame clones and leaves some out. Among more than 85,000 clones listed, roughly 92% were seen once. Input material: PBMCs. These receptors all stem from a young woman in good health and CMV-seropositive.

V is TRBV27 and J is TRBJ2-3, with D hard to call. The CDR3 sequence is 15 residues long. Germline V gene lookup returns CDR1 MNHEY and CDR2 SMNVEV (reference sequence). V lost 1 base to trimming and J lost 2 bases, with 10 bases between them. For the CDR3, the DNA is TGTGCCAGCAGTTTATATGCGTCCCCCACAGATACGCAGTATTTT. It specifies CASSLYASPTDTQYF.

The V call is TRBV4-3, the J call TRBJ2-1; maybe TRBD2 (5 bases). This CDR3 is 16 amino acids long. Germline values: CDR1 LGHNA, CDR2 YSLEER. Trimming took off 3 bases at V and 4 bases at J, with 16 bases between the two ends. The CDR3 DNA sequence: TGCGCCAGCAGCCACCTCGGAGGCCATCTTTACAATGAGCAGTTCTTC. This codes for CASSHLGGHLYNEQFF.

This clone was counted ten times or more. This chain joins TRBV4-1 and TRBJ2-7; D is unclear. This CDR3 has 16 residues. Deletions cut 3 bases from V and 0 bases from J, with 15 bases between. Looked up from germline, CDR1 is MGHRA and CDR2 is YSYEKL. The chain's CDR3 is CASSQLDMVSSYEQYF. CDR3 bases: TGCGCCAGCAGCCAGCTCGACATGGTTAGCTCCTACGAGCAGTACTTC.

V is TRBV28 and J is TRBJ1-2, with TRBD1 matching 8 bases. The CDR3 extends over 14 amino acids. The V gene's germline CDR1 is MDHEN and CDR2 SYDVKM. Trimming took 7 bases from V and 0 from J; bases not matched to a gene: 4. CDR3 in amino acids: CASNRQGPNYGYTF. The CDR3 nucleotides are TGTGCCAGCAATCGACAGGGGCCTAACTATGGCTACACCTTC.

The chain employs TRBV5-1 and TRBJ1-3; possible D gene TRBD1, 6 bases. Germline CDR1 is SGHRS and CDR2 is YFSETQ. The CDR3 covers 17 residues. Between the trimmed V and J ends, which lost 0 bases and 0 bases, there was a span of 13 bases. CDR3 DNA sequence: TGCGCCAGCAGCTTGGAAGGGACACCGAGCTCTGGAAACACCATATATTTT. Its protein product is CASSLEGTPSSGNTIYF.

The chain couples TRBV13 to TRBJ2-1, with D hard to call. Trimming removed 2 bases at V and 8 bases at J, with 10 bases between. Germline CDR1 PRHDT, CDR2 FYEKMQ (reference sequence). This CDR3 is built from 13 residues. The CDR3 bases are TGTGCCAGCAGCTTAAGGCTAGAAGATGAGCAGTTCTTC. Protein: CASSLRLEDEQFF.

The chain links TRBV9 to TRBJ2-5; 11 nucleotides align to TRBD2. The V gene end was trimmed by 1 base and the J gene end by 3 bases; junction bases not matched to a gene: 20. CDR1 and CDR2 from the germline V gene are SGDLS and YYNGEE. This CDR3 comprises 21 residues. CDR3 DNA: TGTGCCAGCAGCGTAAGGGCCGGAGAGGGACTAGCGGCAAGTACCAAAGAGACCCAGTACTTC. This translates into CASSVRAGEGLAASTKETQYF.

The rearrangement links TRBV7-2 to TRBJ2-7, with 7 bases identical to TRBD2. Germline CDR1 SGHTA, CDR2 FQGNSA. The CDR3 extends over 19 amino acids. The J segment lost 2 bases and the V segment lost 0 bases, leaving 16 bases of the junction unmatched. This chain's CDR3 is CASSLAVPLAGGSTYEQYF. For the CDR3, the DNA is TGTGCCAGCAGCTTAGCGGTACCGTTAGCTGGCGGGAGTACCTACGAGCAGTACTTC.

The chain carries TRBV28 and TRBJ2-6; 10 bases match TRBD1. V dropped 5 bases and J dropped 1; count of bases not matched to a gene: 5. Germline CDR1 is MDHEN and CDR2 is SYDVKM. The CDR3 loop spans 17 amino acids. The CDR3 sequence is CASSPTGGRSGANVLTF. CDR3 DNA: TGTGCCAGCAGTCCGACAGGGGGCCGGTCTGGGGCCAACGTCCTGACTTTC.

This chain connects TRBV2 to TRBJ2-2, with 9 bases identical to TRBD1. The CDR3 is 13 residues long. The germline gives CDR1 SNHLY, CDR2 FYNNEI. The junction had 1 base not matched to a gene; V was cut back by 4 bases and J by 7 bases. CDR3 protein: CASSGQGVGELFF. In nucleotides, the CDR3 is TGTGCCAGCAGTGGACAGGGGGTCGGGGAGCTGTTTTTT.

V usage is TRBV9 and J usage is TRBJ2-4; weak D call: TRBD2 (6 bases). The germline CDR1 and CDR2 sequences are SGDLS and YYNGEE. The length of the CDR3 is 14 residues. Trimming left V 4 bases short and J 6 bases short, with 14 bases between. This CDR3 reads CASSPLATRNIQYF. The CDR3 nucleotides read TGTGCCAGCAGCCCCCTAGCGACTAGAAACATTCAGTACTTC.

The chain is built from TRBV19 and TRBJ1-4; D is unclear. Trimming removed 5 bases at V and 5 bases at J, with 6 bases between. The CDR3 loop spans 12 amino acids. The germline CDR1 and CDR2 sequences are LNHDA and SQIVND (reference sequence). CDR3 DNA sequence: TGTGCCAGTAGTGCAGTCAATGAAAAACTGTTTTTT. Translated: CASSAVNEKLFF. Based on the CDR3 plus reference TRBV19 and TRBJ1-4, the full variable domain is DGGITQSPKYLFRKEGQNVTLSCEQNLNHDAMYWYRQDPGQGLRLIYYSQIVNDFQKGDIAEGYSVSREKKESFPLTVTSAQKNPTAFYLCASSAVNEKLFFGSGTQLSVL.

This clone has only a few counts. The J gene is TRBJ1-1, the V gene TRBV2; D is ambiguous. The CDR3 has 12 amino acids. With 0 bases removed from V and 5 bases from J, the gap between germline ends came to 4 bases. The V gene's germline CDR1 is SNHLY and CDR2 FYNNEI. The DNA for the CDR3 is TGTGCCAGCAGTGAAGCAGCGACTGAAGCTTTCTTT. Encoded protein: CASSEAATEAFF.

This clone was detected only once. This chain links TRBV29-1 with TRBJ2-3; D is undetermined. CDR1 and CDR2 from the germline V gene are SQVTM and ANQGSEA. The CDR3 has 12 amino acids. V was clipped by 5 bases and J by 0 bases, with 6 bases between them. The CDR3 DNA is TGCAGCGTTAAAAGCAGCACAGATACGCAGTATTTT. It is translated as CSVKSSTDTQYF.

V usage is TRBV11-2 and J usage is TRBJ2-7; TRBD1 is a possible D gene (5 bases). Trimming cost V 1 base and J 3 bases, with 13 bases left between them. Germline V gene sequence: CDR1 SGHAT, CDR2 FQNNGV. This CDR3 has 15 residues. The DNA of the CDR3 is TGTGCCAGCAGCTTAGCGGCAGGGATGGGCTACGAGCAGTACTTC. Protein product: CASSLAAGMGYEQYF. Supplemented by reference TRBV11-2 and TRBJ2-7, the full variable domain reads EAGVAQSPRYKIIEKRQSVAFWCNPISGHATLYWYQQILGQGPKLLIQFQNNGVVDDSQLPKDRFSAERLKGVDSTLKIQPAKLEDSAVYLCASSLAAGMGYEQYFGPGTRLTVT.

The CDR3: CASSSGLNTGELFF. CDR3 bases: TGTGCCAGCAGTTCGGGACTGAACACCGGGGAGCTGTTTTTT. The rearrangement links TRBV27 to TRBJ2-2; perhaps TRBD2 as D (6 bases). Germline CDR1 and CDR2: MNHEY and SMNVEV (reference sequence). V lost 4 bases and J 1 base, leaving 7 bases between the germline ends. CDR3 size: 14 residues.